Each of the 8 T cell receptor beta chains below was sequenced from the same sample in a study of vaccination effects on CD4 cells after COVID-19. Expansion of antigen-specific CD4+ T cells with viral peptide pools was carried out by the ViraFEST assay before sequencing. After around nine days in culture, the CD4+ T cells were isolated. Testing of the vaccine recipients showed negative nucleocapsid antibodies and no prior SARS-CoV-2 infection. The table came from immunoSEQ multiplex PCR; TCRdb's copy has only in-frame clones and leaves some out. The table lists about 37,000 clones, roughly 66% of them singletons. Which antigens these TCRs recognize remains unknown. The sequences come from CD4+ T cells from PBMCs cultured with HCoV-OC43 spike peptides, collected before COVID-19 vaccination. Subset here: HCoV-OC43 spike overlapping peptide pool stimulation. Receptors originate from a human donor who received a COVID-19 vaccine.

The chain links TRBV6-5 to TRBJ2-7; 8 bases agree with TRBD1. The germline gives CDR1 MNHEY, CDR2 SVGAGI. Unmatched junction bases numbered 6, after V lost 7 bases and J lost 4 bases. The CDR3 is made up of 13 amino acids. The CDR3 is CASIWTGSYEQYF. As DNA, the CDR3 is TGTGCCAGCATATGGACAGGGTCTTACGAGCAGTACTTC.

This clone was seen a handful of times. V gene TRBV5-4 combines with J gene TRBJ2-4, with 11 bases aligning to TRBD2. V was pared by 4 bases and J by 0 bases, with 3 bases of the junction left unmatched. The CDR3 is 16 amino acids. Germline V CDR1 and CDR2: SGHNT, YYREEE (reference sequence). As DNA, the CDR3 is TGTGCCAGCAGCGCTAGCGGGGGGACAGCCAAAAACATTCAGTACTTC. This sequence encodes CASSASGGTAKNIQYF.

This clone showed up just a few times. The chain carries TRBV7-9 and TRBJ1-1; 10 bases are a match to TRBD1. V trimming: 1 base; J trimming: 10 bases; junction bases outside the gene matches: 15. The germline CDR1 and CDR2 sequences are SEHNR and FQNEAQ (reference sequence). The CDR3 totals 17 residues. CDR3 amino acids: CASSLVSFRRDRGGAFF. The CDR3 DNA sequence: TGTGCCAGCAGCTTAGTTTCATTCCGCCGGGACAGGGGTGGAGCTTTCTTT.

There are a few counts of this clone. The V call is TRBV19, the J call TRBJ2-2, with 11 bases matching TRBD2. The germline V gene encodes CDR1 LNHDA and CDR2 SQIVND (reference sequence). J was trimmed by 0 bases and V by 5 bases; bases with no gene match: 11. This CDR3 has 19 residues. The CDR3 reads CASSFPRGLAVSNTGELFF. The CDR3 DNA reads as TGTGCCAGTAGTTTTCCCCGGGGACTAGCGGTATCGAACACCGGGGAGCTGTTTTTT.

The V and J genes are TRBV6-5 and TRBJ2-7; D may be TRBD1 or TRBD2 (5 bases each). Per the germline V gene, CDR1 is MNHEY and CDR2 is SVGAGI. This CDR3 is 13 amino acids long. Trimming removed 6 bases from V and 3 bases from J, with 12 bases in between. For the CDR3, the DNA is TGTGCCAGCAGGCAGGGACGTGGCTACGAGCAGTACTTC. The encoded protein is CASRQGRGYEQYF.

This clone was seen just once. The V gene is TRBV7-2, the J gene TRBJ2-1, with D possibly matching TRBD2 (6 bases). This CDR3 comprises 16 residues. Trimming shortened V by 2 bases and J by 0 bases, and 11 bases separated the two germline ends. Per germline, CDR1 SGHTA and CDR2 FQGNSA. This chain's CDR3 is CASSLSSASSYNEQFF. DNA of the CDR3: TGTGCCAGCAGCTTATCTAGCGCGAGCTCCTACAATGAGCAGTTCTTC.

The V and J genes are TRBV6-5 and TRBJ1-5; 7 bases map to TRBD1. Looked up from germline, CDR1 is MNHEY and CDR2 is SVGAGI. The CDR3 extends over 13 amino acids. V trimming: 8 bases; J trimming: 3 bases; junction bases outside the gene matches: 4. The chain's CDR3 is CASRGQYNQPQHF. CDR3 nucleotides: TGTGCCAGCCGGGGACAGTACAATCAGCCCCAGCATTTT.

The chain combines TRBV18 with TRBJ2-1; either TRBD1 or TRBD2 may supply D (5 bases each). The V end was cut by 1 base, the J end by 0 bases, with 10 bases between. Germline CDR1 and CDR2: KGHSH and LQKENI. The CDR3 has 16 amino acids. CDR3: CASSPRGVSSYNEQFF. As DNA, the CDR3 is TGTGCCAGCTCACCACGAGGGGTGAGCTCCTACAATGAGCAGTTCTTC.